The present entry profiles one T cell receptor beta chain with its context. CDR1 and CDR2 (germline): KGHSH, LQKENI. CDR3 size: 13 residues. After removal of 6 bases from V and 4 bases from J, the junction contained 3 bases not matched to a gene. The data derive from a study of blood T cell repertoires in COVID-19. Across the whole study: The samples span acute and convalescent COVID-19 from the United States, Italy and Spain. PBMCs, B-cell-depleted T cells, or T cells were the source of the cDNA or gDNA that made up the material.

Per the original data handling: Cell counts per sample came from amplifying reference gene primers. The protocol was immunoSEQ multiplex PCR, while the TCRdb copy is restricted to in-frame clones and leaves out a portion. V and J calls plus clone size are reproduced from that table; the DNA served to infer D and trimming. The data contain around 100,000 clones, roughly nine tenths of them singletons. This chain uses TRBV18 with TRBJ1-2, with 9 bases that match TRBD1. The material sequenced was peripheral blood. The TCR was taken from a man aged 55-75 years with acute or convalescent COVID-19. CDR3 DNA sequence: TGTGCCAGCTCGGCGGGACAGGGCTATGGCTACACCTTC. Amino acid sequence: CASSAGQGYGYTF. Full variable domain (rest looked up from reference TRBV18 and TRBJ1-2): NAGVMQNPRHLVRRRGQEARLRCSPMKGHSHVYWYRQLPEEGLKFMVYLQKENIIDESGMPKERFSAEFPKEGPSILRIQQVVRGDSAAYFCASSAGQGYGYTFGSGTRLTVV.